Presented here are 5 T cell receptor beta chains from one specimen sequenced in a study of blood T cell repertoires in COVID-19. The data were produced by immunoSEQ multiplex PCR, yet TCRdb's version contains in-frame clones alone and is incomplete. The sample yields more than 200,000 clones, approximately 84% seen once. What was sequenced was peripheral blood. The receptors stem from a man older than 75 with acute or convalescent COVID-19.

CDR3 amino acids: CASSGRGRGNTEAFF. CDR3 DNA: TGTGCCAGCAGCGGACGGGGCAGGGGGAACACTGAAGCTTTCTTT. The chain joins TRBV7-6 to TRBJ1-1, with D possibly being TRBD1 (6 bases). There are 15 residues in the CDR3. Trimming left V 5 bases short and J 1 base short, with 14 bases between. Germline V gene data show CDR1 as SGHVS and CDR2 as FNYEAQ.

The chain employs TRBV15 and TRBJ2-6; TRBD2 matches 7 bases. Per the germline V gene, CDR1 is LNHNV and CDR2 is YYDKDF (reference sequence). The CDR3 runs to 18 residues. V lost 0 bases and J lost 0; bases outside the gene matches: 5. The DNA of the CDR3 is TGTGCCACCAGCAGAGATTGGGGAGGGAGCTCTGGGGCCAACGTCCTGACTTTC. This sequence encodes CATSRDWGGSSGANVLTF.

This chain uses TRBV24-1 with TRBJ2-5; weak D call: TRBD1 (5 bases). This CDR3 has 15 residues. The V gene's germline CDR1 is KGHDR and CDR2 SFDVKD. The V end lost 4 bases, the J end lost 1 base, and 12 bases lay between the germline ends. The CDR3 bases are TGTGCCACCAGTGACCCGCAGGGCGTCCAAGAGACCCAGTACTTC. It encodes CATSDPQGVQETQYF.

The chain employs TRBV11-2 and TRBJ1-1; maybe TRBD1 (6 bases). The V gene lost 1 base and the J gene lost 8 bases, with 20 bases spanning the gap. Germline loops: CDR1 SGHAT, CDR2 FQNNGV. The CDR3 has 16 residues. The CDR3 DNA sequence: TGTGCCAGCAGCTTAGGTAGAGGGGGGGTTACCCCAGAAGCTTTCTTT. Protein product: CASSLGRGGVTPEAFF.

V is TRBV5-5 and J is TRBJ2-1, with TRBD1 matching over 7 bases. The CDR3 is 15 amino acids. Germline V gene data show CDR1 as SGHKS and CDR2 as YYEKEE (reference sequence). With V trimmed by 0 bases and J by 3 bases, 3 bases remained unmatched. Here the CDR3 DNA reads TGTGCCAGCAGCTTGGAGGGGGCGGGCTACAATGAGCAGTTCTTC. Encoded protein: CASSLEGAGYNEQFF.